Listed here is a single T cell receptor (beta chain). This clonotype has a count of ten or more. Which antigen it targets is not known. The sample holds no much larger clone one base away, and base qualities are not on file. The data originate from a study of HIV-infected patients and healthy controls (dated by TCRdb to about 2014). At the level of the whole study: CD4 counts rose modestly but significantly in most of the 16 patients after three months of therapy, yet stayed below normal ranges. The CD4:CD8 ratio rose slightly, whereas CD8 counts showed no consistent shift during early therapy. Viral load became undetectable in about 70% of the 16 patients by the second bleed and in all patients after a further year of therapy. Relative to controls, total CDR3 counts per chain did not differ significantly, and patients lacked overall T-cell lymphocytopenia. The study asked whether deep sequencing of the TCR repertoire from small blood samples of HIV patients could detect immune perturbation and reconstitution.

Since whole blood was used without any cell fractionation, the repertoire reflected all peripheral T cells in unsorted form. For RNA extraction, an approximately 2.5 ml sample of peripheral blood was drawn into Tempus tubes. HIV-infected adults who had not yet received antiretroviral therapy and were about to begin treatment were enrolled, with the first sixteen eligible patients processed. Patients were deemed ineligible for enrollment if they had febrile or AIDS-related illness, tumors, hepatitis B or C coinfection, immunomodulatory therapy, recent vaccination or treatment interruptions. Residual genomic DNA was removed with the TURBO-DNase kit and globin mRNA was depleted with GLOBINclear. Pretreatment blood was drawn from HIV-infected patients immediately prior to the initiation of antiretroviral therapy. CDR1 and CDR2 are drawn from the germline V gene: SGHTA, FQGNSA. Deletion took 1 base off V and 5 bases off J, with a span of 20 bases between the germline ends. From the cysteine through the phenylalanine, the CDR3 covers 17 amino acids. Just the 51-base CDR3 DNA is kept, in frame starting at base 1.

Study-wide findings and limitations: Alpha-chain CDR3s from MAIT cells occurred at high frequency in healthy controls but were severely depleted in HIV+ repertoires. Compared with untreated HIV+ repertoires, healthy control repertoires had roughly threefold more distinct CDR3s and higher Shannon diversity. More CDR3s were shared between individuals among healthy controls than among HIV+ patients, as measured by Jaccard index and by the count of highly shared sequences. During therapy, HIV-associated CDR3s significantly decreased in frequency, while CMV-associated CDR3s did not change significantly, though most became more frequent. Only sixteen HIV-infected individuals were processed, which the authors considered a major limit on how widely the findings apply. In the study, no determination of donor HLA types was made. In HIV-infected patients, the apparent post-therapy recovery of the Gini index was not replicated in size-matched repertoire data. In the samples, alpha-beta chain pairing was left undetermined. The use of whole blood limited sequencing depth and precluded separation of the dynamics of distinct T-cell subpopulations. Mean usage differed significantly between HIV-infected patients and controls for eight alpha and eight beta V genes. Slight age and sex profile differences between the study cohorts did not explain the observed diversity differences. HIV-infected repertoires showed significantly elevated mean Gini indices relative to controls, which possibly reflects oligoclonality. Differing numbers of distinct sequences in patients and controls hindered comparison, and size-matching assigned excessive weight to rare events in the HIV-infected data.

About 470 ng RNA was reverse transcribed with SuperScript III using primers against the alpha and beta constant regions. Separate alpha and beta chain libraries were generated by chain-specific third strand synthesis with multiplexing indices. The protocol used a single primer pair to amplify all rearrangements within a chain, which avoided primer bias, and attached molecular barcodes to each cDNA molecule. T4 RNA Ligase 1 joined purified cDNA to a 5' RACE adapter that carried a random hexamer and the SP2 sequencing primer site. The authors primed second strand synthesis from the SP2 site with Phusion polymerase and used slow temperature ramps to favor optimal annealing. Two random hexamer sequences, both added before amplification and joined together, made up the 12-nucleotide barcode of each molecule. A short first PCR added P5 and P7 adapter elements plus a second index, followed by a roughly 24-cycle amplification PCR with P5s and P7 primers. A total of 25 to 30 PCR cycles were applied to the libraries, which were quantified on a Qubit, sized on a Bioanalyzer, and diluted to about 4 nM. Normalized libraries were sequenced on an Illumina MiSeq with 2 x 250 paired-end kits. Into about 10 ul Tris-Cl, the reverse transcription reactions were eluted following cleanup on MinElute columns. A 1:1 ratio of AMPure XP beads was used to clean the adapter ligations after they had run for 20 to 25 hours at 16 degrees C. Processing in the source paper ran as follows. Demultiplexed FASTQ files were processed with a modified Decombinator by which V, J, insert and barcode information was output. Any sequence that shared a barcode yet differed from the dominant sequence was discarded as an error, and the number of original cDNA molecules was estimated by counting barcodes clustered at Levenshtein distance 3. The R packages ineq, vegan, igraph and RCytoscape were used for downstream analyses, with IMGT nomenclature and CDR3 definitions applied. To avoid skew from clonal expansion, each TCR was counted once, and V gene usage was computed over distinct sequences. Unique CDR3 amino acid sequences within a donor were connected in similarity networks whenever two sequences differed by a single Levenshtein edit. The authors compiled published HIV-specific CDR3s (almost 95 alpha, some 710 beta) and CMV-specific CDR3s (roughly twelve alpha, roughly 250 beta) and searched for them in the repertoires. Random subsampling to size-matched repertoires showed patients' decreased diversity was not caused by their lower sequence numbers. The public reads were reprocessed in TCRdb via fastp at Q25 and MiXCR, keeping in-frame beta chains. Under each unique CDR3 protein, matching rows form one entry showing the most common genes and DNA. TCRdb's processing, not the authors', yielded these V and J calls. The sample table lists about 5,500 distinct CDR3 sequences, about 7.7% of them with a count of one. Jointly, the top ten make up 15% to 20% of the sample.

The chain is encoded by TRBV7-2 joined to TRBJ2-5; possibly the D gene is TRBD2, per 7 matching bases. The sample in question was blood, obtained before antiretroviral therapy. This TCR was sampled from an adult with HIV infection. The CDR3 protein sequence reads: CASSLGVLGGGMETQYF. DNA sequence: TGTGCCAGCAGCTTAGGGGTTCTAGGCGGGGGCATGGAGACCCAGTACTTC.